These 3 T cell receptor beta chains were all obtained from the same sample, sequenced in a study of blood T cell repertoires in COVID-19. Clones were sequenced by immunoSEQ multiplex PCR, and TCRdb holds only the in-frame ones, with some missing. The sample shows 130,000 or so clones, around 85% of them seen only once. The sequencing input was peripheral blood. These receptors came from a woman between 50 and 59 years old who had recovered from COVID-19.

V usage is TRBV28 and J usage is TRBJ2-7; a possible D gene is TRBD1 (5 bases). V gave up 3 bases and J gave up 7 bases, with 10 bases separating them. CDR1 and CDR2 (germline): MDHEN, SYDVKM. The CDR3 sequence is 12 residues long. The CDR3 coding sequence is TGTGCCAGCAGTTTCCTCCCAGGGGAGCAGTACTTC. Its protein is CASSFLPGEQYF.

V is TRBV18 and J is TRBJ2-1; TRBD1 might be the D (5 bases). Looked up from germline, CDR1 is KGHSH and CDR2 is LQKENI. This CDR3 is built from 14 residues. Between the trimmed V and J ends, which lost 4 bases and 9 bases, there was a span of 16 bases. The CDR3 nucleotides are TGTGCCAGCTCACGGGTTCTTGACAGAGGTGAGCAGTTCTTC. Translated: CASSRVLDRGEQFF. Based on the CDR3 plus reference TRBV18 and TRBJ2-1, the full variable domain is NAGVMQNPRHLVRRRGQEARLRCSPMKGHSHVYWYRQLPEEGLKFMVYLQKENIIDESGMPKERFSAEFPKEGPSILRIQQVVRGDSAAYFCASSRVLDRGEQFFGPGTRLTVL.

This clone was observed a few times. Here the CDR3 reads CASSPSLRTGSYEQYF. DNA of the CDR3: TGTGCCAGCAGCCCTTCCCTTAGGACAGGATCCTACGAGCAGTACTTC. The V call is TRBV7-9, the J call TRBJ2-7; TRBD1 matches 7 bases. CDR1 and CDR2 (germline): SEHNR, FQNEAQ (reference sequence). The V segment lost 5 bases and the J segment 1 base; nucleotides outside the gene matches: 11. CDR3 length equals 16 residues.